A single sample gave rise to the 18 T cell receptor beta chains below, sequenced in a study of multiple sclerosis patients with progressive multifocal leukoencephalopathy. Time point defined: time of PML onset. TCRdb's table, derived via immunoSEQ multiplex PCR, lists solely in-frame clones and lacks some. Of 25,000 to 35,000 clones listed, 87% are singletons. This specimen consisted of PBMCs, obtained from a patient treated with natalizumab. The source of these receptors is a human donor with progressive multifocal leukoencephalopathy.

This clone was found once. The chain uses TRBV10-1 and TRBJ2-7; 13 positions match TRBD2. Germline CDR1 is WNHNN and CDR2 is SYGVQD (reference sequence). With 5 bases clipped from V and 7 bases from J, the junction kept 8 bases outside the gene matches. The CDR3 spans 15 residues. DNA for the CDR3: TGCGCCAGCAGTACGGGACTAGCGGGGACGGAGGAGCAGTACTTC. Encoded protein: CASSTGLAGTEEQYF.

The CDR3 loop reads CASSAPPTAGQADTQYF. The CDR3 DNA reads TGTGCCAGCAGCGCTCCCCCCACGGCAGGGCAAGCAGATACGCAGTATTTT. The chain combines TRBV7-6 with TRBJ2-3; D is possibly TRBD1 (5 bases). Germline assignment: CDR1 SGHVS and CDR2 FNYEAQ. The CDR3 runs to 17 residues. V lost 5 bases, J lost 4 bases, and 22 bases lay in between.

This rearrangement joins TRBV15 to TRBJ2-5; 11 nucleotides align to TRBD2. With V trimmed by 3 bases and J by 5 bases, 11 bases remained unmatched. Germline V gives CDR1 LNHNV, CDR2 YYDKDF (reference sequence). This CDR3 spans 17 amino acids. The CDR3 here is CATSSPGRGLAGETQYF. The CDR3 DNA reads TGTGCCACCAGCAGCCCCGGGCGAGGACTAGCGGGCGAGACCCAGTACTTC.

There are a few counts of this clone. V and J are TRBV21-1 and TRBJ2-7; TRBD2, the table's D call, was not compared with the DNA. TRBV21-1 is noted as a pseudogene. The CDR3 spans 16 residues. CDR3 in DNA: TGTGCCAGCAGCAAAGAGGGGAAGCGGGAGGGCCGCGAGCAGTACTTC. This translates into CASSKEGKREGREQYF.

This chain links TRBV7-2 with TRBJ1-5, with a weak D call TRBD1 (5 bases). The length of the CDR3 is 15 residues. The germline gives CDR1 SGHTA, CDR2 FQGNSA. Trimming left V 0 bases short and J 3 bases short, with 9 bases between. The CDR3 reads CASSLARQFNQPQHF. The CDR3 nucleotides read TGTGCCAGCAGCTTAGCGCGACAGTTCAATCAGCCCCAGCATTTT.

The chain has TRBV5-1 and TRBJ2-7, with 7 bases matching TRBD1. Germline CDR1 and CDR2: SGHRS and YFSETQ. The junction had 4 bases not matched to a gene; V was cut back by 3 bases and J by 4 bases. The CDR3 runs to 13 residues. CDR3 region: CASSSTGRYEQYF. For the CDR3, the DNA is TGCGCCAGCAGCTCGACAGGGCGGTACGAGCAGTACTTC.

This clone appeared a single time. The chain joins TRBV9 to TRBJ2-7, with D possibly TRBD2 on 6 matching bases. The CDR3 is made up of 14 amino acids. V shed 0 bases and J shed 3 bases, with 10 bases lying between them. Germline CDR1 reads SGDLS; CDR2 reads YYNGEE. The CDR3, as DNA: TGTGCCAGCAGCGTAGCTACCGGGGGCTACGAGCAGTACTTC. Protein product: CASSVATGGYEQYF.

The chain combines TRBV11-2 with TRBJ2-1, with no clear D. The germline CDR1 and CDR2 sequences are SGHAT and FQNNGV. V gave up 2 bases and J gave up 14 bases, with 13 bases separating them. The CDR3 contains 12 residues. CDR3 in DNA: TGTGCCAGCAGCTTACTATTGCGGCAGGAGTTCTTC. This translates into CASSLLLRQEFF.

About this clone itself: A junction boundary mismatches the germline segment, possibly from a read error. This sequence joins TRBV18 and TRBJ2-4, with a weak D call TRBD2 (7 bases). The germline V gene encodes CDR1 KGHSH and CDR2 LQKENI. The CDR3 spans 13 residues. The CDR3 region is CASSPPGGHPGHF. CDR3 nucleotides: TGTGCCAGCTCACCACCGGGGGGGCATCCCGGGCACTTC. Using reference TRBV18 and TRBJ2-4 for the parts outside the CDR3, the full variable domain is NAGVMQNPRHLVRRRGQEARLRCSPMKGHSHVYWYRQLPEEGLKFMVYLQKENIIDESGMPKERFSAEFPKEGPSILRIQQVVRGDSAAYFCASSPPGGHPGHFGAGTRLSVL.

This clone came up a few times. CDR3 sequence: CASSLTGQSSGEKLFF. DNA for the CDR3: TGCGCCAGCAGCCTAACAGGACAATCATCGGGGGAAAAACTGTTTTTT. The V call is TRBV5-1, the J call TRBJ1-4; D possibly corresponds to TRBD1 (5 bases). Germline V gene data show CDR1 as SGHRS and CDR2 as YFSETQ. Trimming removed 4 bases from V and 8 bases from J, with 21 bases in between. CDR3 length: 16 residues.

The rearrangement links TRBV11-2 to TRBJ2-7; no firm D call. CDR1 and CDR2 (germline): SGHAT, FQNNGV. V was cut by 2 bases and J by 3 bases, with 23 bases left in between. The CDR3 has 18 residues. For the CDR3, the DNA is TGTGCCAGCAGCTTAAGAGGTATCCAGCAGCGACCAATCTACGAGCAGTACTTC. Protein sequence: CASSLRGIQQRPIYEQYF.

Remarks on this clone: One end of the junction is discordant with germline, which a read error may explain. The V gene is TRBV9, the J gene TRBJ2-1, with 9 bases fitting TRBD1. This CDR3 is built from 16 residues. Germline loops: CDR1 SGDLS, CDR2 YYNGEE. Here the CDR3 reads CASSVEGQGYPNEQFF. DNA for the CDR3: TGTGCCAGCAGCGTCGAAGGACAGGGGTACCCCAATGAACAGTTCTTC.

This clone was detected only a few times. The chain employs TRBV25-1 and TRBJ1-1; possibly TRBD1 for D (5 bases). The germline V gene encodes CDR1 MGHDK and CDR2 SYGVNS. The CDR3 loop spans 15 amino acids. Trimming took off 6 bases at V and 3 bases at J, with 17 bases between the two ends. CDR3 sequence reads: CASRALGEMDTEAFF. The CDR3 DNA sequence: TGTGCCAGCAGGGCCTTAGGGGAGATGGACACTGAAGCTTTCTTT.

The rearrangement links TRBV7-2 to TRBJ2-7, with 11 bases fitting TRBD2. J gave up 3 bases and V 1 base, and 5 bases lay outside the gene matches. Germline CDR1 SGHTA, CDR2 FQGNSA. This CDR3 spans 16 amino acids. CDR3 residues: CASSLEGTSGLYEQYF. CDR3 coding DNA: TGTGCCAGCAGCTTAGAGGGGACTAGCGGCCTCTACGAGCAGTACTTC.

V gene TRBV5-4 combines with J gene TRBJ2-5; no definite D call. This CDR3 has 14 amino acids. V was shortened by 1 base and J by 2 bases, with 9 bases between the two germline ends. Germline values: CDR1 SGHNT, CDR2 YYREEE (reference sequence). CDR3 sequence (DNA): TGTGCCAGCAGCTTGTCTCCGAAACAAGAGACCCAGTACTTC. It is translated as CASSLSPKQETQYF.

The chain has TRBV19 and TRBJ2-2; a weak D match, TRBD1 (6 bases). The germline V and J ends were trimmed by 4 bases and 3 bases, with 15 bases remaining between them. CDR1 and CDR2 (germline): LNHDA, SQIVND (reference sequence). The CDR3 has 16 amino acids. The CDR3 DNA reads TGTGCCAGTAGTACCTTATTGGGGGCCGACACCGGGGAGCTGTTTTTT. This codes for CASSTLLGADTGELFF.

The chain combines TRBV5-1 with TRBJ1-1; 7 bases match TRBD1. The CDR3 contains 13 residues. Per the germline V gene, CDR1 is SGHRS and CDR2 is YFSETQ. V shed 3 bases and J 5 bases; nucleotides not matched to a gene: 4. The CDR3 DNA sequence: TGCGCCAGCAGCTCGGACAGGCCGACTGAAGCTTTCTTT. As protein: CASSSDRPTEAFF.

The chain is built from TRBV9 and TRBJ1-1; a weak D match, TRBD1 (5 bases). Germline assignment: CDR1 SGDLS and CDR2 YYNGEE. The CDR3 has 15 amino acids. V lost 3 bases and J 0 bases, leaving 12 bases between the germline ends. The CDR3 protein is CASSGGTIMNTEAFF. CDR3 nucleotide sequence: TGTGCCAGCAGCGGCGGGACTATAATGAACACTGAAGCTTTCTTT.